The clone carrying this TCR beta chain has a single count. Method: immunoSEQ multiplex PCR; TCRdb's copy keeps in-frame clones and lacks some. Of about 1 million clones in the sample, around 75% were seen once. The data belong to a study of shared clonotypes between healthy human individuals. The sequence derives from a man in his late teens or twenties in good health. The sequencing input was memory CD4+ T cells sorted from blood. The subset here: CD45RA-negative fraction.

The CDR3 sequence: CASSPSGISTEAFF. CDR3 sequence (DNA): TGCGCCAGCAGCCCCAGTGGGATATCAACTGAAGCTTTCTTT. The chain combines TRBV4-3 with TRBJ1-1; no definite D call. CDR1 LGHNA and CDR2 YSLEER come from the germline V gene. The CDR3 length is 14 residues. The V and J ends lost 4 bases and 5 bases respectively, with 14 bases between them.